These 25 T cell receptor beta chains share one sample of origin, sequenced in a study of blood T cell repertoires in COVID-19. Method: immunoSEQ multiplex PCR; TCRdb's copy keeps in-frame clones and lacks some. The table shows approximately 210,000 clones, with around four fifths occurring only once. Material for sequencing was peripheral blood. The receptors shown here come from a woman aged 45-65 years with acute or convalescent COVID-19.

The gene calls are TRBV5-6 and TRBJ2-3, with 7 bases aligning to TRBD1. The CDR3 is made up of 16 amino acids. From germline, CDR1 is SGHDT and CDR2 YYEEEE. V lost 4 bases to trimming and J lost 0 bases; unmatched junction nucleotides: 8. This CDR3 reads CASSPLQGLSTDTQYF. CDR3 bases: TGTGCCAGCAGCCCACTACAGGGGCTAAGCACAGATACGCAGTATTTT.

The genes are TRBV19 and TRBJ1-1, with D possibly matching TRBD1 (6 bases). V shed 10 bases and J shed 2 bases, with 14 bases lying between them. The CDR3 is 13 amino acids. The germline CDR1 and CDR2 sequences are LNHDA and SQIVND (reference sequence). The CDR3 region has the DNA TGTGCCACCCAGCAGGGGCCAAACACTGAAGCTTTCTTT. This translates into CATQQGPNTEAFF.

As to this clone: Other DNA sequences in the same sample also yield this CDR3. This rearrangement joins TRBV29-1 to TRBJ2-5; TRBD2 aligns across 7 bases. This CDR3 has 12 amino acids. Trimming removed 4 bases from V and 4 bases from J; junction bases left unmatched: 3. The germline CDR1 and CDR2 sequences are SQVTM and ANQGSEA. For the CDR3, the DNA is TGCAGCGTTGTCAGGGAGGGAGAGACCCAGTACTTC. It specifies CSVVREGETQYF.

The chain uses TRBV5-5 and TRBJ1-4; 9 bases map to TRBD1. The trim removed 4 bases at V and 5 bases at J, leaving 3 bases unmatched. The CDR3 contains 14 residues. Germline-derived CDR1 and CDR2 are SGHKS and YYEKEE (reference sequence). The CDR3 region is CASSPDRGNEKLFF. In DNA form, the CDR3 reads TGTGCCAGCAGCCCTGACAGGGGGAATGAAAAACTGTTTTTT.

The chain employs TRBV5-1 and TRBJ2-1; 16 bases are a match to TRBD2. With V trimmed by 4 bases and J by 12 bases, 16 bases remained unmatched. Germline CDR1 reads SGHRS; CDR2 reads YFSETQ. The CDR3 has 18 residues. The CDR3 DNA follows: TGCGCCAGCAGCCCCACAAACACCGGGACTAGCGGGAGGGGGCGGCAGTTCTTC. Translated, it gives CASSPTNTGTSGRGRQFF.

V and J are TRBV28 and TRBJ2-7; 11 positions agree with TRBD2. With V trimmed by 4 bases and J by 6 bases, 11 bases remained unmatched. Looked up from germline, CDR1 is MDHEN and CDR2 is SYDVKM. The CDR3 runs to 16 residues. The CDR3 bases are TGTGCCAGCAGTTCTCCGGGACTAGCGGTCGGGGCCGAGCAGTACTTC. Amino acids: CASSSPGLAVGAEQYF.

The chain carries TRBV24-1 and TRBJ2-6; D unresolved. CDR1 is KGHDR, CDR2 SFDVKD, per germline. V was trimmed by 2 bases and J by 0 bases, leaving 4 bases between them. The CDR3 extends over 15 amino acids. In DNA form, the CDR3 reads TGTGCCACCAGTGATTCATCCTCTGGGGCCAACGTCCTGACTTTC. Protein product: CATSDSSSGANVLTF.

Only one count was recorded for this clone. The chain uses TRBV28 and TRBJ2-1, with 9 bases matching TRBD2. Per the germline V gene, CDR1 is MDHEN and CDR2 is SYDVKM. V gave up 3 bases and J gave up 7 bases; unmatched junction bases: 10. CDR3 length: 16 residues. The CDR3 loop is CASSFIASGIGNEQFF. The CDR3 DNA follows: TGTGCCAGCAGTTTTATAGCTAGCGGGATAGGAAATGAGCAGTTCTTC.

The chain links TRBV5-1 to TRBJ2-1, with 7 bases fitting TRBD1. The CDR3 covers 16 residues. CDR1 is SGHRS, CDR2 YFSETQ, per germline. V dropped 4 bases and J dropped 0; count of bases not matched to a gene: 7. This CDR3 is CASSPRGQISYNEQFF. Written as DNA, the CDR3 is TGCGCCAGCAGCCCAAGGGGACAGATCTCCTACAATGAGCAGTTCTTC.

CDR3 sequence (DNA): TGTGCCAGCAGCCACCTGGTAGCGGGATCCTACAATGAGCAGTTCTTC. It encodes CASSHLVAGSYNEQFF. This chain connects TRBV3-1 (or the pseudogene TRBV3-2) to TRBJ2-1; 8 nucleotides align to TRBD2. J lost 1 base, V lost 3 bases, and 5 bases had no gene match. This CDR3 has 16 amino acids. Germline V gene data show CDR1 as LGHDT and CDR2 as YNNKEL (reference sequence).

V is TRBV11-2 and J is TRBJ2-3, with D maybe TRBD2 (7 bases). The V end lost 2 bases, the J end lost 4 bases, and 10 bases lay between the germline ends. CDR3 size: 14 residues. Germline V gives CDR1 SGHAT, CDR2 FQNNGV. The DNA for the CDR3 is TGTGCCAGCAGCTTAAGGGGGGGGTCAGATACGCAGTATTTT. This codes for CASSLRGGSDTQYF.

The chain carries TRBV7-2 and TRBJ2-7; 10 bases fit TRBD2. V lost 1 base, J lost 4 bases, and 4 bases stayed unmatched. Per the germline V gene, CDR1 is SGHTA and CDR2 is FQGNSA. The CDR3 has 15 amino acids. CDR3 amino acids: CASSLVGSGRYEQYF. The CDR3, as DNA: TGTGCCAGCAGCTTAGTGGGTAGCGGGAGGTACGAGCAGTACTTC.

The CDR3 nucleotides read TGTGCCAGCAGTTTCGTAAGAATGAGCACTGAAGCTTTCTTT. This encodes CASSFVRMSTEAFF. The gene calls are TRBV27 and TRBJ1-1, with D hard to call. Germline CDR1 reads MNHEY; CDR2 reads SMNVEV (reference sequence). Trimming stripped 3 bases from V and 4 bases from J, with 12 bases between. This CDR3 is 14 amino acids long.

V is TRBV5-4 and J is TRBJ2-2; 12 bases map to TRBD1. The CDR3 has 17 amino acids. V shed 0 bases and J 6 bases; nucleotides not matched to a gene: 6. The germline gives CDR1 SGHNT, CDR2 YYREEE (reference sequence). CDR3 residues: CASSLAGTGGAAGELFF. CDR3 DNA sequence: TGTGCCAGCAGCTTGGCCGGGACAGGGGGCGCCGCCGGGGAGCTGTTTTTT. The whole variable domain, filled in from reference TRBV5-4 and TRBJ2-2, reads ETGVTQSPTHLIKTRGQQVTLRCSSQSGHNTVSWYQQALGQGPQFIFQYYREEENGRGNFPPRFSGLQFPNYSSELNVNALELDDSALYLCASSLAGTGGAAGELFFGEGSRLTVL.

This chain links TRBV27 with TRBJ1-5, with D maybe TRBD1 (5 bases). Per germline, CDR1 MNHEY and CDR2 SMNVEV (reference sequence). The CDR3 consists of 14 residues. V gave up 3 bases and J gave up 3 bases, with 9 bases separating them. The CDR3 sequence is CASSLGQNNQPQHF. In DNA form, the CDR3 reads TGTGCCAGCAGTTTGGGGCAGAACAATCAGCCCCAGCATTTT.

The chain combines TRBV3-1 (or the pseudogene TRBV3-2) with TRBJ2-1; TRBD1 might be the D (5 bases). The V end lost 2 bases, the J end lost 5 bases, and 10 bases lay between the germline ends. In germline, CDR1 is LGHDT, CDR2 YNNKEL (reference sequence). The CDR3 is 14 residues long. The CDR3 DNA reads TGTGCCAGCAGCCAATTGGGGCGGAACAATGAGCAGTTCTTC. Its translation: CASSQLGRNNEQFF.

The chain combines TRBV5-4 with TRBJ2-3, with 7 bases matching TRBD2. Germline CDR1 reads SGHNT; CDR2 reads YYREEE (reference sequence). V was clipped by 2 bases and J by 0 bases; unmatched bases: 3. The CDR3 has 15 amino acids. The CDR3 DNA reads TGTGCCAGCAGCTTATTTAGCGGGAGCACAGATACGCAGTATTTT. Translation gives CASSLFSGSTDTQYF.

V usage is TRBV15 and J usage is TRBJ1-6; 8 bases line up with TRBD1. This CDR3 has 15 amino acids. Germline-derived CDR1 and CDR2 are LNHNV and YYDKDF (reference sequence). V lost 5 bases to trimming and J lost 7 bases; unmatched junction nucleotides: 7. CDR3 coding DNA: TGTGCCACCAGCTCGGTTAGGACAGGGAATTCACCCCTCCACTTT. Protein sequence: CATSSVRTGNSPLHF.

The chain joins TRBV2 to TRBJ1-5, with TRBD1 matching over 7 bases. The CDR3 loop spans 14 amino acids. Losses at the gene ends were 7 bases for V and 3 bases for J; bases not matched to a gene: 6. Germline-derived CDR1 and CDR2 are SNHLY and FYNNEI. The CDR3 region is CASTPGQINQPQHF. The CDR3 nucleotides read TGTGCCAGCACCCCGGGACAGATCAATCAGCCCCAGCATTTT.

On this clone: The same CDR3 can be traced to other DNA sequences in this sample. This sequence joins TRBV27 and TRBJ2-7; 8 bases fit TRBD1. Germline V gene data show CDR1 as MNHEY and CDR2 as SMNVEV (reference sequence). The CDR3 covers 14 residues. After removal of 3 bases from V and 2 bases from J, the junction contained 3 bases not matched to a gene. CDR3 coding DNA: TGTGCCAGCAGTTTGGGGACAGGACCCTACGAGCAGTACTTC. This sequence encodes CASSLGTGPYEQYF.

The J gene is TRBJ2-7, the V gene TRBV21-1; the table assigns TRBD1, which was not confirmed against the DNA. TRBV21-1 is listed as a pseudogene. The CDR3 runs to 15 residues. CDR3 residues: CASSKRRQIHYEQYF. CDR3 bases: TGTGCCAGCAGCAAACGACGACAGATCCACTACGAGCAGTACTTC.

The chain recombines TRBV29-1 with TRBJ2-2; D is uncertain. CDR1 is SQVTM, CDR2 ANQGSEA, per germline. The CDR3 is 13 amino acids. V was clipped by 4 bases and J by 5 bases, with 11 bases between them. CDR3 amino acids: CSVAQTGTGELFF. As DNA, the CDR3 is TGCAGCGTTGCCCAAACCGGGACCGGGGAGCTGTTTTTT.

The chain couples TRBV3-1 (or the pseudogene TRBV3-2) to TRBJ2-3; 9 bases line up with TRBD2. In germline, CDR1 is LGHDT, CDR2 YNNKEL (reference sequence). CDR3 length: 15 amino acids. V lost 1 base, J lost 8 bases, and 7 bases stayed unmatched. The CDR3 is CASSQGGRAGSTQYF. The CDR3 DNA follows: TGTGCCAGCAGCCAAGGCGGGAGGGCCGGGAGTACGCAGTATTTT.

CDR3 region: CASSPSDRFTDTQYF. CDR3 DNA sequence: TGTGCCAGCAGTCCCTCCGACAGGTTCACAGATACGCAGTATTTT. The rearrangement uses TRBV28 and TRBJ2-3, with TRBD1 as a possible D gene (6 bases). In germline, CDR1 is MDHEN, CDR2 SYDVKM. V was trimmed by 5 bases and J by 2 bases, leaving 14 bases between them. The CDR3 has 15 residues.

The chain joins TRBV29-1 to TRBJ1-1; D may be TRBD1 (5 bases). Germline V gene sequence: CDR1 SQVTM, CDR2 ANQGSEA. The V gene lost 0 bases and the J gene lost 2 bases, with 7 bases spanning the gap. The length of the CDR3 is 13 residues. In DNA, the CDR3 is TGCAGCGTTGAAGAGGGGGGAAACACTGAAGCTTTCTTT. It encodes CSVEEGGNTEAFF.